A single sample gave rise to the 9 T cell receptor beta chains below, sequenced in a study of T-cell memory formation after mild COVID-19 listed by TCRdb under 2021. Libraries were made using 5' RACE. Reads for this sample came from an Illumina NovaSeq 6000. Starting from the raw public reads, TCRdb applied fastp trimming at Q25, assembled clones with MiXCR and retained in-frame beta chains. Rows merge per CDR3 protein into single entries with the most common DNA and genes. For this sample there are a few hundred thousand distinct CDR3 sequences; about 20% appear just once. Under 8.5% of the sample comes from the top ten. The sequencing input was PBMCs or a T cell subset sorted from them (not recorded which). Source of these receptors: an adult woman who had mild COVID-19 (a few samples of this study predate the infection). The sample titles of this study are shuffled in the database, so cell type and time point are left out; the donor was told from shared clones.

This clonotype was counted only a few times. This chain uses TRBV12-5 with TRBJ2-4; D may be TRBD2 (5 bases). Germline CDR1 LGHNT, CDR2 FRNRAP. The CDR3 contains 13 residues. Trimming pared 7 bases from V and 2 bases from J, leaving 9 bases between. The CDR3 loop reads CASATRSKNIQYF. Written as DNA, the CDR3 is TGTGCTAGTGCTACTAGATCCAAAAACATTCAGTACTTC.

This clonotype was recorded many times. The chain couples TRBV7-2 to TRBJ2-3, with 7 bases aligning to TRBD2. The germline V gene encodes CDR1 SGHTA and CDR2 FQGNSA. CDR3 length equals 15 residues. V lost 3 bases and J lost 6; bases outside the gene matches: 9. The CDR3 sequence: CASSFTGGRSDTQYF. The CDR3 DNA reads TGTGCCAGCAGCTTTACGGGAGGTCGGTCGGATACGCAGTATTTT.

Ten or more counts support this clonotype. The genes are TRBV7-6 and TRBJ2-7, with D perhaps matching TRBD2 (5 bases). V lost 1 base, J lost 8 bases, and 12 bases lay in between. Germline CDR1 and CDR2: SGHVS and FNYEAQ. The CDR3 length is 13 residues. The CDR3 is CASSLDVEGKQYF. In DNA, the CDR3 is TGTGCCAGCAGCTTAGACGTTGAGGGTAAGCAGTACTTC.

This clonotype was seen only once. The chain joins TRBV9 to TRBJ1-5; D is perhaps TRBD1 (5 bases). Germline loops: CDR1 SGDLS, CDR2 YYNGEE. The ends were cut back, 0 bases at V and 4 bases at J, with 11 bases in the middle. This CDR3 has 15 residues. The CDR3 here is CASSVEGAGNQPQHF. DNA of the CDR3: TGTGCCAGCAGCGTAGAAGGGGCAGGGAATCAGCCCCAGCATTTT.

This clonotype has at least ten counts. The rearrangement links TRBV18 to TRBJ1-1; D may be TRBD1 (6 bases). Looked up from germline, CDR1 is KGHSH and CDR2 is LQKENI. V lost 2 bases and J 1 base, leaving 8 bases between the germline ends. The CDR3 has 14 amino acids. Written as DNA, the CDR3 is TGTGCCAGCTCACCAGACAGGAAGAACACTGAAGCTTTCTTT. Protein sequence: CASSPDRKNTEAFF.

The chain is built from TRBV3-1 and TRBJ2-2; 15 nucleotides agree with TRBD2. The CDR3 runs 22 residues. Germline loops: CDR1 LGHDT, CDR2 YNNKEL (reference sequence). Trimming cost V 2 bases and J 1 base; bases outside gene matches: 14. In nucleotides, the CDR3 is TGTGCCAGCAGCCAAAGTGTATTGGGACTAGCGGGGGGACACCAGAACACCGGGGAGCTGTTTTTT. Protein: CASSQSVLGLAGGHQNTGELFF.

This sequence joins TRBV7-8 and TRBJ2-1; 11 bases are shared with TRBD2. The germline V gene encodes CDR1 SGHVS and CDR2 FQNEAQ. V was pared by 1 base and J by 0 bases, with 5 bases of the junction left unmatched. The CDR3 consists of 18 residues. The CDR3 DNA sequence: TGTGCCAGCAGCTTAGTGACTAGCGGGGCAAGCTCCTACAATGAGCAGTTCTTC. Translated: CASSLVTSGASSYNEQFF.

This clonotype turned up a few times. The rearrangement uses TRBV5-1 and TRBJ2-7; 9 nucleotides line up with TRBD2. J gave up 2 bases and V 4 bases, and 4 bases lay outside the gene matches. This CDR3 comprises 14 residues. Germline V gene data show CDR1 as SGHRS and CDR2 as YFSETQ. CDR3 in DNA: TGCGCCAGCAGCCGGTCTAGCGGGGCCTACGAGCAGTACTTC. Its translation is CASSRSSGAYEQYF. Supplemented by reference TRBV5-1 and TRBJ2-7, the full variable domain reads KAGVTQTPRYLIKTRGQQVTLSCSPISGHRSVSWYQQTPGQGLQFLFEYFSETQRNKGNFPGRFSGRQFSNSRSEMNVSTLELGDSALYLCASSRSSGAYEQYFGPGTRLTVT.

CDR3 in amino acids: CASSWDPLSNEQFF. CDR3 DNA: TGTGCCAGCAGCTGGGACCCGCTATCAAATGAGCAGTTCTTC. This rearrangement joins TRBV5-6 to TRBJ2-1, with D perhaps matching TRBD1 or TRBD2 (5 bases each). Trimming removed 3 bases from V and 7 bases from J, with 14 bases in between. CDR3 length equals 14 residues. CDR1 and CDR2 from the germline V gene are SGHDT and YYEEEE.